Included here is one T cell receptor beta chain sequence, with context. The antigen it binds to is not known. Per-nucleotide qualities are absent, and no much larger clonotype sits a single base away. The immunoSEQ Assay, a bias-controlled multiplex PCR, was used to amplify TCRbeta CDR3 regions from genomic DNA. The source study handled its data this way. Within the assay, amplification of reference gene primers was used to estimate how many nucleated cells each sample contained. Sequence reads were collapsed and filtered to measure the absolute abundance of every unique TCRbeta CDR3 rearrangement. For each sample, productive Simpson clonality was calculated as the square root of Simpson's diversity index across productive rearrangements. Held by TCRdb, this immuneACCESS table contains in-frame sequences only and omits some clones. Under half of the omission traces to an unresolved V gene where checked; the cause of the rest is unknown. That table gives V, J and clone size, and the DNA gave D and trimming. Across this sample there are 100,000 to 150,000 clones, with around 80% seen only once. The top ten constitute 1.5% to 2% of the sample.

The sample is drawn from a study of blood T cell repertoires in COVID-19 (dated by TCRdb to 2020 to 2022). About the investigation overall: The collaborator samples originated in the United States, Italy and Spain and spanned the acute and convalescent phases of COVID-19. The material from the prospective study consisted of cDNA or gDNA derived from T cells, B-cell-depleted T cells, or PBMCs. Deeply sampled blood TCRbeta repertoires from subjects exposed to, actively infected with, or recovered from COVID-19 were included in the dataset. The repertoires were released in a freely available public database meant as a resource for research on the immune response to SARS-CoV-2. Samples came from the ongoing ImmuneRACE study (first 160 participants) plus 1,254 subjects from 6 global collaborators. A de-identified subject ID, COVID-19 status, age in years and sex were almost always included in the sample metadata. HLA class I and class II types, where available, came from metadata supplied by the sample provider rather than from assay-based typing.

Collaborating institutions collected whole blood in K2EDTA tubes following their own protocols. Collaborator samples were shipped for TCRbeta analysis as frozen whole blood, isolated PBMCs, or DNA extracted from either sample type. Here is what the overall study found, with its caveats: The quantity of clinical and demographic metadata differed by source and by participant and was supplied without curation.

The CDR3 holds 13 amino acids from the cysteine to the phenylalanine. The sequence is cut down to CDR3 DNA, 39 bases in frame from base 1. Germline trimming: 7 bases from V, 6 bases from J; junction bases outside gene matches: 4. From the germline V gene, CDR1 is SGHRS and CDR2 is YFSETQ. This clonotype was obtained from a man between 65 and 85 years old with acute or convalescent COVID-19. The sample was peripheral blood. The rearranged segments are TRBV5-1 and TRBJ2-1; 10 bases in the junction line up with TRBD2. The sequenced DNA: TGCGCCAGCGGCGGACTAGCGGTCAATGAGCAGTTCTTC. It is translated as CASGGLAVNEQFF.